This T cell receptor (beta chain) comes out of a study of blood T cell repertoires in COVID-19. As for the study in general: Acute and convalescent COVID-19 specimens originated in the United States, Italy and Spain. Sample material is recorded as cDNA or gDNA derived from T cells, B-cell-depleted T cells, or PBMCs.

Trimming removed 3 bases from V and 0 bases from J; junction bases left unmatched: 1. CDR3 size: 14 residues. Germline loops: CDR1 SNHLY, CDR2 FYNNEI. In the original analysis: Reference gene primer amplification gave estimated nucleated cell counts. The table came from immunoSEQ multiplex PCR; TCRdb's copy has only in-frame clones and leaves some out. For V, J and clone size, that table is used; D and trimming come from the DNA. The sample lists about 110,000 clones, about three quarters occurring once. Sequencing was performed on peripheral blood. This chain links TRBV2 with TRBJ1-2, with 7 bases fitting TRBD1. This receptor was obtained from an older man with acute or convalescent COVID-19. The DNA for the CDR3 is TGTGCCAGCAGTGAGGACAGGACTAACTATGGCTACACCTTC. As protein: CASSEDRTNYGYTF.